Listed below are T cell receptor beta chains from one sample, sequenced in a study of CD8 T cells in Susac syndrome. TCRdb used MiXCR to reprocess the immunoSEQ multiplex PCR reads, holding one entry per CDR3 protein. The sample holds about 210,000 distinct CDR3 sequences, 95% seen once. The sequenced sample consisted of CD4+ T cells from PBMCs. The receptors were sampled from a human donor with multiple sclerosis. CDR3s include the opening cysteine and the closing phenylalanine or tryptophan. The order of the fields is J gene, V gene, D gene, CDR3 DNA, CDR3 protein. A D gene is named only where the DNA matches it firmly.

J gene: TRBJ2-7
V gene: TRBV20-1
D gene: TRBD1
CDR3 DNA: TGCAGTGCTAAAAGGGCCGACAGGGACTCCTACGAGCAGTACTTC
CDR3 protein: CSAKRADRDSYEQYF

J gene: TRBJ2-7
V gene: TRBV23-1
D gene: TRBD2
CDR3 DNA: TGCGCCAGCACGGGACTAGCGTCCTACGAGCAGTACTTC
CDR3 protein: CASTGLASYEQYF

J gene: TRBJ2-7
V gene: TRBV29-1
D gene: TRBD2
CDR3 DNA: TGCAGCGTTACCGGGACTAGTGGTAACGAGCAGTACTTC
CDR3 protein: CSVTGTSGNEQYF

J gene: TRBJ2-5
V gene: TRBV5-4
D gene: TRBD2
CDR3 DNA: TGTGCCAGCAGCGCCGGACTAGCGGGGGTGCGGTACTTC
CDR3 protein: CASSAGLAGVRYF

J gene: TRBJ1-2
V gene: TRBV20-1
D gene: .
CDR3 DNA: TGCAGTGCCACGGGGGACCCCTCTAATGGCTACACCTTC
CDR3 protein: CSATGDPSNGYTF

J gene: TRBJ1-1
V gene: TRBV6-5
D gene: .
CDR3 DNA: TGTGCCAGCAGTTCCCGGCCAGGGACGATCGCTGAAGCTTTCTTT
CDR3 protein: CASSSRPGTIAEAFF

J gene: TRBJ2-4
V gene: TRBV4-1
D gene: TRBD1
CDR3 DNA: TGCGCCAGCAGCCAAGATCGGGGACAGACCAAAAACATTCAGTACTTC
CDR3 protein: CASSQDRGQTKNIQYF

J gene: TRBJ2-5
V gene: TRBV3-1
D gene: .
CDR3 DNA: TGTGCCAGCAGCCAAGATCTAGTCAGCCAAGAGACCCAGTACTTC
CDR3 protein: CASSQDLVSQETQYF

J gene: TRBJ1-1
V gene: TRBV18
D gene: .
CDR3 DNA: TGTGCCAGCTCACCACGGGTTCGGGACACTGAAGCTTTCTTT
CDR3 protein: CASSPRVRDTEAFF

J gene: TRBJ2-4
V gene: TRBV6-1
D gene: .
CDR3 DNA: TGTGCCAGCAGTGACAGACCCAAAAAGTACTTC
CDR3 protein: CASSDRPKKYF